This paragraph reports one T cell receptor beta chain. This clone was recorded a few times. Its antigen remains undetermined. No base quality information exists; no much larger clone differs at one position. The data originate from a study of beta chain features in type 1 diabetes listed by TCRdb under 2018. Study-wide context: Mean age, gender distribution, total cell number and subset yield were not different between patients and healthy donors. A total of some 100,000,000 sorted cells were examined across all samples, and a strong correlation was observed between cell number per subset and RNA yield. The study compared TCRB repertoires of sorted circulating CD4+ T cell subsets between recently diagnosed type 1 diabetes patients and matched healthy donors. Regulatory and stem cell-like memory subsets were isolated from only 8 patients and roughly eight healthy donors, whereas naive and central memory subsets came from all 28 donors. Results the study describes overall, beyond this receptor: Shorter templates might have been favored by PCR, but patient and control samples were amplified and corrected together, so both groups would have been affected equally by any skew. Fewer insertions and more nucleotide deletions at VDJ recombination sites were observed in patients with type 1 diabetes, implying thymic rearrangement abnormalities. HLA sub-analyses involved small numbers of individuals, so any influence of HLA type on TCRB rearrangement remained unresolved. In all four CD4+ subsets, TCRB CDR3 length was moderately but significantly shorter in type 1 diabetes patients. Because cDNA rather than genomic DNA was sequenced, highly expressing activated cells could have been over-represented, although no difference in activation and CD3 levels was found between groups. Naive, central memory and regulatory TCRB repertoires appeared more similar among patients than among healthy donors.

V and J are truncated by 2 bases and 5 bases respectively, leaving an intervening sequence of 19 bases. As encoded in the germline V gene, CDR1 is LGHNA while CDR2 is YNFKEQ. Counted from cysteine to phenylalanine, this CDR3 has 17 amino acids. Left in the record is the CDR3 DNA by itself, 51 bases read in frame from the first base. Each donor gave one peripheral blood draw, averaging approximately 0.11 L, which was collected into heparinised tubes. A BD FACSAria II and a panel including CD45RO, CCR7, CD25, CD127, CD95 and CD27 were used to sort naive, central memory, regulatory and stem cell-like memory CD4+ T cells. A purity above 98% was achieved for all sorted populations. Right away, PBMCs were isolated by Lymphoprep density gradient centrifugation and were stained directly, with no culture step. To minimize batch effects, samples were stained and sorted in pairs, one healthy donor with one patient per experiment.

The entire isolated RNA was reverse transcribed using the High Capacity cDNA Reverse Transcription Kit, and thus expressed TCRB transcripts were sequenced. Deep immunoSEQ sequencing was performed on naive, central memory and regulatory T cell samples, with an average of roughly 3.5 million total reads per sample. After sorted cells were lysed in RLT buffer, RNA was extracted with DNase-treated RNeasy Micro or Mini kits, with the choice depending on cell number. To prevent cross-contamination, every cell subset was processed on its own, while patient and healthy donor samples were processed together. TCRB sequences were amplified from cDNA with the immunoSEQ multiplex PCR, producing 87-bp fragments spanning the CDR3 region. Sequencing of the amplicons was done on the Illumina HiSeq platform. The paper's processing steps were these. Synthetic template baselines were used to correct PCR bias computationally, reads within Hamming distance 2 were collapsed, and singletons that could not be merged were discarded. Reads were aligned against IMGT so that V, D and J genes, CDR3 length and insertions or deletions at six rearrangement sites could be assigned. Within each subset, clonotype counts were normalized to sorted cell number, and only after that were true diversity and Gini coefficients computed with the tcR R package. The overlap coefficient, calculated on TCRB nucleotide sequences, was used to measure repertoire sharing. Out-of-frame TCRB sequences from naive cells were analyzed as a proxy for the pre-selection repertoire. TCRdb took this table from immuneACCESS and kept in-frame rearrangements with V and J called. Such tables lack part of the clones; where checked against another copy, unresolved V genes explain under half of the gap, and the rest is unexplained. V, J and clone size were drawn from that table, and D and trimming were deduced from the DNA. In this sample the table shows 640,000 or so clones, about 14% of which occur a single time. Of the sample, approximately 0.039% is held by the ten largest clones.

The TCR sequence derives from a man aged 18 to 29 with type 1 diabetes. Sequences were obtained from naive CD4+ T cells from blood. Explained via the paper, the cell subset or site label denotes: true naive CD4+ T cells. The rearrangement joined TRBV4-2 to TRBJ2-1; the D segment is perhaps TRBD1 or TRBD2, each sharing 6 matched bases. The DNA is as follows: TGTGCCAGCAGCCAATACCTCCCCGGGGGCCCGGACAATGAGCAGTTCTTC. The resulting protein is CASSQYLPGGPDNEQFF.